These 3 T cell receptor beta chains share one sample of origin, sequenced in a study of blood T cells in healthy people across ages. Alongside a J-beta primer mix, a sample-barcoded 5' primer served in a second PCR lasting about 6 to 11 cycles. TCRdb reprocessed the 5' RACE reads with MiXCR, giving one entry per CDR3 protein. The sample holds 800,000 to 1,000,000 distinct CDR3 sequences; around 48% are singletons and the top ten take 13%. The sequencing sample was made of blood. The receptors stem from a man aged 30 to 45 in good health.

This chain joins TRBV11-3 and TRBJ1-1; D uncertain. Deletions cut 4 bases from V and 1 base from J, with 10 bases between. Germline V gives CDR1 SGHNT, CDR2 YENEEA. There are 14 residues in the CDR3. The CDR3 protein is CASSYPEQNTEAFF. As DNA, the CDR3 is TGTGCCAGCAGCTACCCTGAACAGAACACTGAAGCTTTCTTT.

This chain connects TRBV5-1 to TRBJ2-3; D gene ambiguous. The V and J ends lost 4 bases and 0 bases respectively, with 12 bases between them. Germline assignment: CDR1 SGHRS and CDR2 YFSETQ. The CDR3 extends over 15 amino acids. CDR3 in amino acids: CASSPFLFSTDTQYF. The CDR3 coding sequence is TGCGCCAGCAGCCCCTTTCTCTTTAGCACAGATACGCAGTATTTT.

This clonotype was picked up a small number of times. This chain joins TRBV29-1 and TRBJ2-3; D may be TRBD1 (5 bases). This CDR3 comprises 16 residues. V was trimmed by 1 base and J by 3 bases, leaving 17 bases between them. Germline V CDR1 and CDR2: SQVTM, ANQGSEA. In DNA, the CDR3 is TGCAGCGTTGAAGCCGACCGGGCACCAGGGACAGATACGCAGTATTTT. Translated: CSVEADRAPGTDTQYF.